What follows describes a single T cell receptor (beta chain). Germline assignment: CDR1 SGHTA and CDR2 FQGNSA. The V end lost 3 bases, the J end lost 6 bases, and 23 bases lay between the germline ends. The CDR3 has 17 amino acids. These data are taken from a study of blood T cell repertoires in COVID-19. Study at large: T cells, B-cell-depleted T cells, or PBMCs supplied cDNA or gDNA.

Under the authors' procedure: Estimation of nucleated cell counts was performed using reference gene primer amplification. Assay: immunoSEQ multiplex PCR; the TCRdb copy retains only in-frame clones and omits some. D and trimming were read from the DNA, whereas the V and J calls and clone size are those reported in that table. The sample has around 220,000 clones; more than 70% are singletons. The chain carries TRBV7-2 and TRBJ1-1; no clear D. The sequence was obtained from a woman aged 40 to 50 who had recovered from COVID-19. Sample: peripheral blood. The DNA of the CDR3 is TGTGCCAGCAGCTTCCAACTTGGTGGGGAGGGTAGTCCTGAAGCTTTCTTT. Protein: CASSFQLGGEGSPEAFF.